Below, 22 T cell receptor beta chains from the same sample are listed, as sequenced in a study of cytomegalovirus exposure and HLA in healthy donors. Libraries were prepared by immunoSEQ multiplex PCR; TCRdb keeps only in-frame clonotypes and omits some of them. Of around 160,000 clones in the sample, roughly 84% were seen once. Input material: PBMCs. The receptors originated from a man aged 30 to 45 in good health and CMV-seropositive.

CDR3 nucleotides: TGTGCCAGCAGCTTGGGGCATGGCTACACCTTC. Amino acid sequence: CASSLGHGYTF. This chain connects TRBV5-6 to TRBJ1-2; D unclear. Germline V lookup: CDR1 SGHDT, CDR2 YYEEEE. This CDR3 has 11 amino acids. V was cut by 0 bases and J by 6 bases, with 3 bases left in between.

The gene calls are TRBV10-3 and TRBJ2-3; D gene ambiguous. V was trimmed by 11 bases and J by 2 bases, leaving 5 bases between them. The CDR3 is 10 amino acids. Germline CDR1 and CDR2: ENHRY and SYGVKD. CDR3 DNA sequence: TGTGCCGAGATCACAGATACGCAGTATTTT. This translates into CAEITDTQYF.

The V call is TRBV5-8, the J call TRBJ1-1; D call uncertain. CDR3 length: 14 residues. In germline, CDR1 is SGHTS, CDR2 YDEGEE. With 0 bases removed from V and 0 bases from J, the gap between germline ends came to 6 bases. The CDR3 region is CASSLGYMNTEAFF. In DNA, the CDR3 is TGTGCCAGCAGCTTGGGATACATGAACACTGAAGCTTTCTTT.

V and J are TRBV7-2 and TRBJ1-5; D is unresolved. Trimming stripped 1 base from V and 5 bases from J, with 9 bases between. Per germline, CDR1 SGHTA and CDR2 FQGNSA. The length of the CDR3 is 14 residues. CDR3 residues: CASSLEVLDQPQHF. The CDR3 nucleotides read TGTGCCAGCAGCTTAGAAGTACTGGATCAGCCCCAGCATTTT.

The chain couples TRBV5-1 to TRBJ1-1, with D unclear. Trimming stripped 4 bases from V and 1 base from J, with 11 bases between. Germline V CDR1 and CDR2: SGHRS, YFSETQ. The CDR3 consists of 14 residues. In nucleotides, the CDR3 is TGCGCCAGCAGCCCATCGCAGGAGAACACTGAAGCTTTCTTT. Its translation is CASSPSQENTEAFF.

The chain links TRBV11-2 to TRBJ2-5, with 8 bases lining up with TRBD1. Germline-derived CDR1 and CDR2 are SGHAT and FQNNGV. V was clipped by 7 bases and J by 4 bases; unmatched bases: 5. The CDR3 is 13 residues long. The CDR3 reads CASTRTGRETQYF. Here the CDR3 DNA reads TGTGCCAGCACCAGGACAGGGCGAGAGACCCAGTACTTC.

The rearrangement joins TRBV2 to TRBJ2-7, with 8 bases lining up with TRBD1. Germline lookup yields CDR1 SNHLY and CDR2 FYNNEI. Unmatched junction bases numbered 5, after V lost 2 bases and J lost 5 bases. This CDR3 spans 14 amino acids. The CDR3 region has the DNA TGTGCCAGCAGTGAAAGACAGGGGTTCAACGAGCAGTACTTC. Translated: CASSERQGFNEQYF.

The gene calls are TRBV4-3 and TRBJ1-4, with D possibly matching TRBD1 (5 bases). Trimming cost V 0 bases and J 4 bases, with 18 bases left between them. The V gene's germline CDR1 is LGHNA and CDR2 YSLEER. The CDR3 is made up of 18 amino acids. The CDR3 bases are TGCGCCAGCAGCCAAGATATGGCAGGCTTGGGGGGTAATGAAAAACTGTTTTTT. Amino acids: CASSQDMAGLGGNEKLFF.

This clone appeared once. The chain is built from TRBV28 and TRBJ1-2, with 8 positions matching TRBD1. Germline CDR1 and CDR2: MDHEN and SYDVKM. CDR3 length equals 15 residues. J lost 7 bases, V lost 6 bases, and 13 bases had no gene match. DNA for the CDR3: TGTGCCAGCAGCCCGACAGGGGAAATCTCAGGTGGCTACACCTTC. Amino acids: CASSPTGEISGGYTF.

V usage is TRBV15 and J usage is TRBJ2-1; the D gene is possibly TRBD2 (6 bases). There are 14 residues in the CDR3. V was pared by 5 bases and J by 8 bases, with 16 bases between. In germline, CDR1 is LNHNV, CDR2 YYDKDF (reference sequence). The CDR3 bases are TGTGCCACCAGCGGGCAGTACGGGGGTTATGAGCAGTTCTTC. The encoded protein is CATSGQYGGYEQFF.

CDR3 coding DNA: TGTGCCAGCAGTACCAGGGTGGGACAGGGGCCTATGGAGCAGTACTTC. It yields the protein CASSTRVGQGPMEQYF. The rearrangement joins TRBV28 to TRBJ2-7, with TRBD1 matching over 10 bases. The V and J ends lost 5 bases and 7 bases, in that order; junction bases with no gene match: 14. The V gene's germline CDR1 is MDHEN and CDR2 SYDVKM. The CDR3 consists of 16 residues.

V usage is TRBV10-2 and J usage is TRBJ2-7; D perhaps matches TRBD1 (5 bases). Germline loops: CDR1 WSHSY, CDR2 SAAADI. Trimming stripped 5 bases from V and 1 base from J, with 15 bases between. The CDR3 contains 15 residues. In DNA form, the CDR3 reads TGCGCCAGCAGTCAGTTAGGAACAGGTTCCTACGAGCAGTACTTC. It is translated as CASSQLGTGSYEQYF.

This sequence joins TRBV7-6 and TRBJ2-2; D gene uncertain. Per germline, CDR1 SGHVS and CDR2 FNYEAQ. V lost 3 bases, J lost 1 base, and 6 bases lay in between. This CDR3 is built from 14 residues. CDR3 residues: CASSFSENTGELFF. CDR3 nucleotides: TGTGCCAGCAGCTTTTCAGAGAACACCGGGGAGCTGTTTTTT.

The rearrangement uses TRBV6-5 and TRBJ2-1; TRBD1 might be the D (6 bases). Trimming shortened V by 0 bases and J by 2 bases, and 11 bases separated the two germline ends. The CDR3 covers 16 residues. Germline-derived CDR1 and CDR2 are MNHEY and SVGAGI. The CDR3 nucleotides are TGTGCCAGCAGTTACTCGGTACAGGGTGCCTACAATGAGCAGTTCTTC. This sequence encodes CASSYSVQGAYNEQFF.

This chain links TRBV7-9 with TRBJ2-3, with D maybe TRBD1 (5 bases). Germline assignment: CDR1 SEHNR and CDR2 FQNEAQ (reference sequence). Trimming removed 5 bases at V and 0 bases at J, with 12 bases between. The length of the CDR3 is 15 residues. DNA for the CDR3: TGTGCCAGCAGCCCCAGGGTCTCTAGCACAGATACGCAGTATTTT. Its protein is CASSPRVSSTDTQYF.

This rearrangement joins TRBV19 to TRBJ1-4; TRBD1 aligns across 8 bases. The CDR3 length is 16 residues. V was pared by 4 bases and J by 0 bases, with 4 bases of the junction left unmatched. Germline values: CDR1 LNHDA, CDR2 SQIVND (reference sequence). CDR3 in DNA: TGTGCCAGTAGTAGAAGGACAGGGACAACTAATGAAAAACTGTTTTTT. Protein: CASSRRTGTTNEKLFF. Full variable domain (outside the CDR3, taken from reference TRBV19 and TRBJ1-4): DGGITQSPKYLFRKEGQNVTLSCEQNLNHDAMYWYRQDPGQGLRLIYYSQIVNDFQKGDIAEGYSVSREKKESFPLTVTSAQKNPTAFYLCASSRRTGTTNEKLFFGSGTQLSVL.

V usage is TRBV5-1 and J usage is TRBJ1-2, with D maybe TRBD1 (6 bases). Per the germline V gene, CDR1 is SGHRS and CDR2 is YFSETQ. Trimming removed 0 bases from V and 3 bases from J, with 6 bases in between. CDR3 size: 13 residues. The CDR3 region is CASSLDRDYGYTF. As DNA, the CDR3 is TGCGCCAGCAGCTTGGACAGGGACTATGGCTACACCTTC. Supplemented by reference TRBV5-1 and TRBJ1-2, the full variable domain reads KAGVTQTPRYLIKTRGQQVTLSCSPISGHRSVSWYQQTPGQGLQFLFEYFSETQRNKGNFPGRFSGRQFSNSRSEMNVSTLELGDSALYLCASSLDRDYGYTFGSGTRLTVV.

The count of this clone is one. V is TRBV5-8 and J is TRBJ2-1; no clear D gene. Germline V CDR1 and CDR2: SGHTS, YDEGEE. Between the trimmed V and J ends, which lost 4 bases and 4 bases, there was a span of 3 bases. The CDR3 spans 11 residues. The CDR3 here is CASSIYNEQFF. The CDR3 nucleotides are TGTGCCAGCAGCATATACAATGAGCAGTTCTTC. The variable domain in full, with the rest retrieved from reference TRBV5-8 and TRBJ2-1, is EAGVTQSPTHLIKTRGQQATLRCSPISGHTSVYWYQQALGLGLQFLLWYDEGEERNRGNFPPRFSGRQFPNYSSELNVNALELEDSALYLCASSIYNEQFFGPGTRLTVL.

V gene TRBV6-5 combines with J gene TRBJ1-4; no clear D. V lost 2 bases and J 8 bases, leaving 12 bases between the germline ends. Looked up from germline, CDR1 is MNHEY and CDR2 is SVGAGI. The CDR3 contains 14 residues. CDR3 protein: CASSYLAGREKLFF. The DNA for the CDR3 is TGTGCCAGCAGTTACCTGGCGGGAAGAGAAAAACTGTTTTTT.

The V and J genes are TRBV9 and TRBJ2-7; D is possibly TRBD1 (5 bases). The CDR3 length is 13 residues. V lost 2 bases and J lost 6, with 12 bases in between. Germline CDR1 and CDR2: SGDLS and YYNGEE. The CDR3 DNA follows: TGTGCCAGCAGCGTCCAGGGTCTCAGCGAGCAGTACTTC. Translation: CASSVQGLSEQYF.

As DNA, the CDR3 is TGTGCCAGCAGCGGGACAGGGGGTGGTGAAAAACTGTTTTTT. Its translation: CASSGTGGGEKLFF. The chain couples TRBV9 to TRBJ1-4; 10 bases are shared with TRBD1. CDR3 length: 14 residues. In germline, CDR1 is SGDLS, CDR2 YYNGEE. The V and J ends lost 3 bases and 7 bases, in that order; junction bases with no gene match: 3.

This chain uses TRBV6-4 with TRBJ2-3; tentative D call: TRBD2 (6 bases). In germline, CDR1 is MRHNA, CDR2 SNTAGT. The CDR3 is 14 amino acids. Trimming stripped 4 bases from V and 4 bases from J, with 12 bases between. The CDR3 region has the DNA TGTGCCAGCAGTGTCGGGACTTCCGCAGATACGCAGTATTTT. It yields the protein CASSVGTSADTQYF.